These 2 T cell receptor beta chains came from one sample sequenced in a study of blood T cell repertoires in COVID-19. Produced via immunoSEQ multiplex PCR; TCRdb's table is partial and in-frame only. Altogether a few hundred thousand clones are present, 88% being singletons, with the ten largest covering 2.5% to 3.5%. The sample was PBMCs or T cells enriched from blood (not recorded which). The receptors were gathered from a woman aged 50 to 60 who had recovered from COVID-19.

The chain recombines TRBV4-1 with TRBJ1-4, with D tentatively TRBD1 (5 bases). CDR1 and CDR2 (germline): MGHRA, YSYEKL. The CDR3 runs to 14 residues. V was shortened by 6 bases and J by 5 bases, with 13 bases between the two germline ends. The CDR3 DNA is TGCGCCAGCAGTCCCAGGGAGGGGAATGAAAAACTGTTTTTT. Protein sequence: CASSPREGNEKLFF.

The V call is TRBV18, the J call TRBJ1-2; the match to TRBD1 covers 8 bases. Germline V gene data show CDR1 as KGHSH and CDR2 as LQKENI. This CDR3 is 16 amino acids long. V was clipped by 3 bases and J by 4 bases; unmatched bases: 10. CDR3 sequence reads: CASSPSGAGGTYGYTF. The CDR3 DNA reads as TGTGCCAGCTCACCTTCGGGGGCAGGGGGCACCTATGGCTACACCTTC.